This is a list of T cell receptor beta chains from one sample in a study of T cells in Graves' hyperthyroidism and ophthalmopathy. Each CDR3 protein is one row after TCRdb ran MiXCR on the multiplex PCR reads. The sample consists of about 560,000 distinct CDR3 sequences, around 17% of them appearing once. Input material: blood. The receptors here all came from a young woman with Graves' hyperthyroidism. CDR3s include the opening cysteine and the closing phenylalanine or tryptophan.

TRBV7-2 CASSLGPRGGNTGELFF
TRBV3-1 CASSQAGTGAYEQYF
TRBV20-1 CSAPRTDSAYEQYF
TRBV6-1 CASSPPRLAGGGTDTQYF
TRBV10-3 CAISDPGQGYGYTF
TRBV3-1 CASSQDRPVYF
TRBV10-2 CASSELASYEQYF
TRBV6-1 CASRTSQGSNQPQHF
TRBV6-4 CASRSTDGVLGYTF
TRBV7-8 CASSSGLAGWGYNEQFF
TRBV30 CAWSGAGGDTQYF
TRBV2 CASKFSDQPQHF
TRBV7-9 CASSRSSGGNSYEQYF
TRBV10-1 CASSEGAGEVDEQYF
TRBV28 CASGKQYGYTF
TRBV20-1 CSAPEVSDNEQFF
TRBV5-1 CASSLASYAAHLVIPLHF
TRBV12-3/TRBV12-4 CASIGQGGFVNTEAFF
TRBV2 CASNAGDNSPLHF
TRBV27 CASSPLRGGDGYTF
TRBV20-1 CSAGGQDHSGNTIYF
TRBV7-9 CASSLAMDRGLGYTF
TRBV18 CASSPFSDRHNQPQHF
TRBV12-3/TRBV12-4 CASRGASGGTDTQYF
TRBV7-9 CASSGALAGGGHEQFF
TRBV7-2 CASSLRRISNYGYTF